These 29 T cell receptor beta chains originate from one sample sequenced in a study of T-cell reconstitution after alpha-beta-depleted transplantation in children. TCRbeta library preparation incorporated unique molecular identifiers. TCRdb reprocessed the PCR reads via MiXCR and lists one record per CDR3 protein. The sample lists 90,000 to 130,000 distinct CDR3 sequences; 5% to 8% were seen once. The material was PBMCs, mostly from graft donor cells, obtained 360 days after TCRalphabeta/CD19-depleted stem cell transplant. The receptors here all came from a male patient between 2 and 10 years old who had a stem cell transplant for acute lymphoblastic leukemia, so the T cells may come from the graft donor.

In its sample, this clonotype was seen many times. The genes are TRBV5-1 and TRBJ2-1; TRBD1 matches 10 bases. This CDR3 is built from 12 residues. Trimming at V came to 3 bases and at J to 10 bases, leaving 1 base not matched to a gene. Germline-derived CDR1 and CDR2 are SGHRS and YFSETQ. The CDR3 nucleotides are TGCGCCAGCAGCTGGACAGGGGGAGAGCAGTTCTTC. It specifies CASSWTGGEQFF.

The chain links TRBV12-3 or TRBV12-4 to TRBJ2-4, with 7 bases identical to TRBD2. CDR3 length equals 12 residues. The J segment lost 6 bases and the V segment lost 5 bases, leaving 1 base of the junction unmatched. For the CDR3, the DNA is TGTGCCAGCAGTCCTAGCGGAAACATTCAGTACTTC. Translated, it gives CASSPSGNIQYF.

This clonotype came up a few times. The chain is built from TRBV7-9 and TRBJ1-2; D gene unclear. Germline V gene lookup returns CDR1 SEHNR and CDR2 FQNEAQ (reference sequence). This CDR3 spans 13 amino acids. With 5 bases removed from V and 7 bases from J, the gap between germline ends came to 14 bases. DNA of the CDR3: TGTGCCAGCAGCCACCCCACCCGTTTTGGCTACACCTTC. Translated, it gives CASSHPTRFGYTF.

This clonotype showed up just a few times. V usage is TRBV5-1 and J usage is TRBJ2-3; perhaps TRBD2 as D (6 bases). V was shortened by 7 bases and J by 2 bases, with 14 bases between the two germline ends. Germline V gene sequence: CDR1 SGHRS, CDR2 YFSETQ. This CDR3 is built from 14 residues. DNA of the CDR3: TGCGCCAGCCTGATGGGGACTGACACAGATACGCAGTATTTT. It is translated as CASLMGTDTDTQYF.

Many counts were recorded for this clonotype. The rearrangement uses TRBV5-1 and TRBJ2-7; D is uncertain. CDR3 length equals 13 residues. Trimming stripped 1 base from V and 1 base from J, with 6 bases between. Germline V gives CDR1 SGHRS, CDR2 YFSETQ. The CDR3 protein is CASSLWISYEQYF. The CDR3 bases are TGCGCCAGCAGCTTGTGGATATCCTACGAGCAGTACTTC.

This clonotype was counted at least ten times. This rearrangement joins TRBV4-2 to TRBJ1-1; D call uncertain. Per germline, CDR1 LGHNA and CDR2 YNFKEQ. The CDR3 covers 13 residues. V was pared by 5 bases and J by 8 bases, with 15 bases between. CDR3 in amino acids: CASSEGGRREAFF. DNA for the CDR3: TGTGCCAGCAGCGAAGGAGGAAGACGAGAAGCTTTCTTT.

The chain couples TRBV19 to TRBJ2-2, with TRBD1 as a possible D gene (6 bases). The CDR3 sequence is 17 residues long. V was clipped by 0 bases and J by 0 bases, with 11 bases between them. The germline V gene encodes CDR1 LNHDA and CDR2 SQIVND (reference sequence). CDR3 in amino acids: CASSIDSGGANTGELFF. CDR3 coding DNA: TGTGCCAGTAGTATAGATTCTGGGGGCGCGAACACCGGGGAGCTGTTTTTT.

This chain joins TRBV7-9 and TRBJ1-6; no clear D gene. The CDR3 extends over 13 amino acids. The V end lost 2 bases, the J end lost 7 bases, and 6 bases lay between the germline ends. Germline assignment: CDR1 SEHNR and CDR2 FQNEAQ (reference sequence). The CDR3 DNA reads TGTGCCAGCAGCTTAAGGACCAATTCACCCCTCCACTTT. Protein sequence: CASSLRTNSPLHF.

This clonotype was found many times. The rearrangement joins TRBV12-3 or TRBV12-4 to TRBJ2-1, with 10 bases that match TRBD1. V lost 1 base to trimming and J lost 4 bases; unmatched junction nucleotides: 1. The CDR3 covers 15 residues. CDR3 protein: CASSLGDRGYNEQFF. In nucleotides, the CDR3 is TGTGCCAGCAGTTTAGGGGACAGGGGATACAATGAGCAGTTCTTC.

This clonotype was found many times. The chain's CDR3 is CASSLGRREVDTEAFF. CDR3 DNA sequence: TGTGCCAGCAGCCTCGGGAGGAGAGAGGTTGACACTGAAGCTTTCTTT. The chain has TRBV7-3 and TRBJ1-1, with D unclear. V lost 5 bases and J 3 bases, leaving 19 bases between the germline ends. This CDR3 is built from 16 residues. The germline V gene encodes CDR1 SGHTA and CDR2 FQGTGA.

This clonotype has at least ten counts. V usage is TRBV9 and J usage is TRBJ2-7; either TRBD1 or TRBD2 may fit D (5 bases each). V dropped 1 base and J dropped 2 bases, with 16 bases sitting between them. From germline, CDR1 is SGDLS and CDR2 YYNGEE. This CDR3 has 16 amino acids. The CDR3 nucleotides are TGTGCCAGCAGCGTACGGGGCGGAGTGGGGACCTACGAGCAGTACTTC. Protein sequence: CASSVRGGVGTYEQYF. The complete variable domain, with remaining parts taken from reference TRBV9 and TRBJ2-7, reads DSGVTQTPKHLITATGQRVTLRCSPRSGDLSVYWYQQSLDQGLQFLIQYYNGEERAKGNILERFSAQQFPDLHSELNLSSLELGDSALYFCASSVRGGVGTYEQYFGPGTRLTVT.

This clonotype was detected ten times or more. The J gene is TRBJ2-7, the V gene TRBV27; D tentatively reads TRBD1 or TRBD2 (7 bases each). This CDR3 contains 15 residues. Trimming pared 5 bases from V and 4 bases from J, leaving 18 bases between. Germline CDR1 is MNHEY and CDR2 is SMNVEV (reference sequence). In DNA form, the CDR3 reads TGTGCCAGCAGTCTCCTTAGCAGGGGGGGTTACGAGCAGTACTTC. It yields the protein CASSLLSRGGYEQYF.

This clonotype was found many times. V gene TRBV4-3 combines with J gene TRBJ2-3; 13 positions match TRBD2. The CDR3 spans 17 residues. After removal of 1 base from V and 4 bases from J, the junction contained 5 bases not matched to a gene. CDR1 is LGHNA, CDR2 YSLEER, per germline. CDR3 residues: CASSQAVLAGGPDTQYF. The CDR3, as DNA: TGCGCCAGCAGCCAAGCTGTACTAGCGGGAGGGCCAGATACGCAGTATTTT.

This chain links TRBV9 with TRBJ1-5; 8 nucleotides match TRBD1. CDR1 is SGDLS, CDR2 YYNGEE, per germline. Trimming at V came to 4 bases and at J to 5 bases, leaving 8 bases not matched to a gene. The CDR3 sequence is 15 residues long. CDR3 DNA sequence: TGTGCCAGCAGCTTCACGGACAGGGCCCATCAGCCCCAGCATTTT. Translating it yields CASSFTDRAHQPQHF. Variable domain in full (rest from reference TRBV9 and TRBJ1-5): DSGVTQTPKHLITATGQRVTLRCSPRSGDLSVYWYQQSLDQGLQFLIQYYNGEERAKGNILERFSAQQFPDLHSELNLSSLELGDSALYFCASSFTDRAHQPQHFGDGTRLSIL.

This clonotype was seen at least ten times. The V gene is TRBV18, the J gene TRBJ2-1; 8 bases are shared with TRBD2. There are 14 residues in the CDR3. V lost 2 bases to trimming and J lost 5 bases; unmatched junction nucleotides: 2. Germline V CDR1 and CDR2: KGHSH, LQKENI. The CDR3 nucleotides are TGTGCCAGCTCACCAACTAGCGGACACAATGAGCAGTTCTTC. Translated, it gives CASSPTSGHNEQFF.

Ten or more counts support this clonotype. The chain joins TRBV20-1 to TRBJ2-1; no definite D call. Trimming took off 3 bases at V and 2 bases at J, with 11 bases between the two ends. The germline CDR1 and CDR2 sequences are DFQATT and SNEGSKA (reference sequence). This CDR3 contains 14 residues. The CDR3 loop reads CSASPLNTYNEQFF. In DNA form, the CDR3 reads TGCAGTGCTAGCCCTCTCAATACCTACAATGAGCAGTTCTTC.

This clonotype was seen many times. One end of the junction varies from germline; a read error may be responsible. The CDR3 coding sequence is TGTGCCAGCAGATTAGGGACTAGTTGGCAAGAGACCCAGTACTTC. It yields the protein CASRLGTSWQETQYF. V gene TRBV11-2 combines with J gene TRBJ2-5; TRBD2 aligns across 8 bases. CDR1 and CDR2 (germline): SGHAT, FQNNGV. This CDR3 has 15 amino acids.

This clonotype was seen repeatedly, ten times or more. The chain recombines TRBV9 with TRBJ2-2; D possibly corresponds to TRBD2 (5 bases). The CDR3 extends over 15 amino acids. CDR1 and CDR2 from the germline V gene are SGDLS and YYNGEE. Trimming took 1 base from V and 7 from J, leaving 14 bases between them. The CDR3 nucleotides are TGTGCCAGCAGCGTAAAGCGGACCGGGGACGGGGAGCTGTTTTTT. It yields the protein CASSVKRTGDGELFF.

Ten or more counts support this clonotype. V and J are TRBV5-6 and TRBJ2-3, with D perhaps given as TRBD1 or TRBD2 (6 bases each). The CDR3 consists of 16 residues. V was cut by 4 bases and J by 5 bases, with 20 bases left in between. Germline V gene data show CDR1 as SGHDT and CDR2 as YYEEEE. CDR3 bases: TGTGCCAGCAGCCCCCTAATTGGGGGGCAGGAAGATACGCAGTATTTT. Protein product: CASSPLIGGQEDTQYF. Based on the CDR3 plus reference TRBV5-6 and TRBJ2-3, the full variable domain is DAGVTQSPTHLIKTRGQQVTLRCSPKSGHDTVSWYQQALGQGPQFIFQYYEEEERQRGNFPDRFSGHQFPNYSSELNVNALLLGDSALYLCASSPLIGGQEDTQYFGPGTRLTVL.

The rearrangement joins TRBV4-3 to TRBJ2-7; TRBD2 agrees at 8 bases. Germline CDR1 reads LGHNA; CDR2 reads YSLEER. This CDR3 has 15 amino acids. The V segment lost 0 bases and the J segment 7 bases; nucleotides outside the gene matches: 8. CDR3 sequence reads: CASSQDHGGAGEQYF. As DNA, the CDR3 is TGCGCCAGCAGCCAAGATCACGGGGGGGCCGGGGAGCAGTACTTC.

This clonotype was found many times. The genes are TRBV10-3 and TRBJ2-7; 8 bases align to TRBD1. Germline V gene lookup returns CDR1 ENHRY and CDR2 SYGVKD. J gave up 6 bases and V 9 bases, and 10 bases lay outside the gene matches. CDR3 length: 13 amino acids. CDR3 bases: TGTGCCATTTGGACAGGGACACCTGGCGAGCAGTACTTC. Its translation: CAIWTGTPGEQYF.

This chain joins TRBV6-5 and TRBJ1-5, with D unresolved. V lost 5 bases and J lost 2, with 7 bases in between. Germline CDR1 is MNHEY and CDR2 is SVGAGI. This CDR3 is built from 13 residues. The CDR3 loop is CASSPDGNQPQHF. For the CDR3, the DNA is TGTGCCAGCAGTCCCGACGGCAATCAGCCCCAGCATTTT.

The rearrangement uses TRBV6-1 and TRBJ2-7, with TRBD2 as a possible D gene (6 bases). The CDR3 loop spans 12 amino acids. The V end lost 1 base, the J end lost 7 bases, and 8 bases lay between the germline ends. The germline CDR1 and CDR2 sequences are MNHNS and SASEGT. This chain's CDR3 is CASSEGGREQYF. CDR3 bases: TGTGCCAGCAGTGAAGGAGGGAGGGAGCAGTACTTC.

This clonotype was detected many times. The chain joins TRBV7-9 to TRBJ2-2; D perhaps matches TRBD2 (5 bases). CDR3 length: 17 residues. Germline-derived CDR1 and CDR2 are SEHNR and FQNEAQ (reference sequence). Trimming shortened V by 1 base and J by 1 base, and 13 bases separated the two germline ends. CDR3 in amino acids: CASSLGGRTGNTGELFF. The DNA for the CDR3 is TGTGCCAGCAGCTTAGGAGGTCGGACTGGGAACACCGGGGAGCTGTTTTTT. Using reference TRBV7-9 and TRBJ2-2 for the parts outside the CDR3, the full variable domain is DTGVSQNPRHKITKRGQNVTFRCDPISEHNRLYWYRQTLGQGPEFLTYFQNEAQLEKSRLLSDRFSAERPKGSFSTLEIQRTEQGDSAMYLCASSLGGRTGNTGELFFGEGSRLTVL.

This chain links TRBV14 with TRBJ2-7; 7 bases are shared with TRBD2. The V and J ends lost 7 bases and 5 bases, in that order; junction bases with no gene match: 2. The CDR3 runs 11 residues. In germline, CDR1 is SGHDN, CDR2 FVKESK. The CDR3 spells CASIREDEQYF. The CDR3 region has the DNA TGTGCCAGCATCCGGGAGGACGAGCAGTACTTC.

The rearrangement joins TRBV6-5 to TRBJ2-7; a weak D match, TRBD2 (6 bases). V was pared by 2 bases and J by 3 bases, with 8 bases between. Germline-derived CDR1 and CDR2 are MNHEY and SVGAGI. The CDR3 has 13 amino acids. Written as DNA, the CDR3 is TGTGCCAGCAGTTACGGCGGGAACTACGAGCAGTACTTC. This gives the protein CASSYGGNYEQYF.

This clonotype has only a few counts. J is TRBJ2-7 and V is TRBV15; TRBD2 matches at 14 bases. CDR1 and CDR2 from the germline V gene are LNHNV and YYDKDF (reference sequence). The CDR3 loop spans 15 amino acids. J was trimmed by 5 bases and V by 3 bases; bases with no gene match: 3. The CDR3: CATSRGLAGVNEQYF. The CDR3 bases are TGTGCCACCAGCAGGGGACTAGCGGGAGTTAACGAGCAGTACTTC.

A few counts support this clonotype. CDR3 sequence (DNA): TGTGCCAGCAGTTCCCACAGGGGTTCGAAAGAGACCCAGTACTTC. This sequence encodes CASSSHRGSKETQYF. The chain links TRBV6-5 to TRBJ2-5; 7 nucleotides line up with TRBD1. Trimming cost V 4 bases and J 3 bases; bases outside gene matches: 8. The CDR3 covers 15 residues. Germline loops: CDR1 MNHEY, CDR2 SVGAGI.

The rearrangement uses TRBV7-9 and TRBJ1-5, with TRBD1 identical over 8 bases. CDR1 is SEHNR and CDR2 is FQNEAQ in the germline V gene (reference sequence). The CDR3 consists of 15 residues. J gave up 3 bases and V 7 bases, and 8 bases lay outside the gene matches. Here the CDR3 DNA reads TGTGCCAGCACCCGTTCAGGGGGCCTCAATCAGCCCCAGCATTTT. It yields the protein CASTRSGGLNQPQHF.